The clone carrying this T cell receptor (beta chain) was counted at least ten times. The sample comes from a study of T cells in Graves' hyperthyroidism and ophthalmopathy. Template material for amplifying TCR beta CDR3 regions consisted of RNA transcripts. The TCR CDR3 first-round RT-PCR relied on the HTBI primer set. From the multiplex PCR reads, TCRdb called clonotypes with MiXCR, one entry per CDR3 protein. The sample gives some 440,000 distinct CDR3 sequences, roughly 14% of which show up once; 12% to 15% is in the top ten. This CDR3 is 15 amino acids long. The trim removed 1 base at V and 5 bases at J, leaving 2 bases unmatched. CDR1 is LGHDT, CDR2 YNNKEL, per germline (reference sequence).

This chain links TRBV3-1 with TRBJ2-1; 10 nucleotides match TRBD2. The sequenced sample consisted of blood. The source is a woman under 30 with Graves' hyperthyroidism. DNA of the CDR3: TGTGCCAGCAGCCAAGGGCTAGCGGGAGACAATGAGCAGTTCTTC. Encoded protein: CASSQGLAGDNEQFF.